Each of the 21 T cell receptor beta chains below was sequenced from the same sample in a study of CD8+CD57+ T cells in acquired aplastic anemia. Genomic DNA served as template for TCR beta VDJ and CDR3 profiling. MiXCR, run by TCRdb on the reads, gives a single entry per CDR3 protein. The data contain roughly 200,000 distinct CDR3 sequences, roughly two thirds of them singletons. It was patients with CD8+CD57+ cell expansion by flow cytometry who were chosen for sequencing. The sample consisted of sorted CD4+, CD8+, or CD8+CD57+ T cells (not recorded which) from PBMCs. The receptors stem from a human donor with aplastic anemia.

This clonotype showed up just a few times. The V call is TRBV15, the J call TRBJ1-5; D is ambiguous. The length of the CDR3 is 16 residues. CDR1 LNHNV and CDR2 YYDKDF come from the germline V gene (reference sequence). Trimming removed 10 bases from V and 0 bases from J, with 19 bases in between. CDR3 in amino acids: CASSQNTPHSNQPQHF. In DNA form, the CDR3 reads TGTGCCAGCAGTCAAAACACCCCCCATAGCAATCAGCCCCAGCATTTT.

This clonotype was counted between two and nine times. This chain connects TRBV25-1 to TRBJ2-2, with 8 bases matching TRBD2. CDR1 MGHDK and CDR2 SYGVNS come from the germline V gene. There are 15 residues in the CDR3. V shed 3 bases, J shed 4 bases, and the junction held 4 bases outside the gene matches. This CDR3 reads CASSEDGGATGELFF. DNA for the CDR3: TGTGCCAGCAGTGAGGACGGGGGGGCCACCGGGGAGCTGTTTTTT.

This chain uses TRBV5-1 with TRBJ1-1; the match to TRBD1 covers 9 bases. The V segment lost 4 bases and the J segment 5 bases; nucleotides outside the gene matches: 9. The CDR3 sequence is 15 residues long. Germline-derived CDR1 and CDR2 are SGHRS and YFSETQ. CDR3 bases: TGCGCCAGCAGCACCCTCCGGGACAGGGATACTGAAGCTTTCTTT. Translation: CASSTLRDRDTEAFF.

CDR3 nucleotide sequence: TGTGCCAGTAGTATATCCGGTAATCAGCCCCAGCATTTT. It is translated as CASSISGNQPQHF. This chain uses TRBV19 with TRBJ1-5; D remains ambiguous. Germline V CDR1 and CDR2: LNHDA, SQIVND (reference sequence). CDR3 length: 13 residues. Trimming left V 2 bases short and J 4 bases short, with 6 bases between.

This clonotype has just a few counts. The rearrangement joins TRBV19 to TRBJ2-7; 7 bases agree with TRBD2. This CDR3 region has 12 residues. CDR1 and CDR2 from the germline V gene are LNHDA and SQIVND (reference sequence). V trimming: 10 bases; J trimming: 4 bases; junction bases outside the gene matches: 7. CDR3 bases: TGTGCCACGACAGCAGCGGGATACGAGCAGTACTTC. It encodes CATTAAGYEQYF.

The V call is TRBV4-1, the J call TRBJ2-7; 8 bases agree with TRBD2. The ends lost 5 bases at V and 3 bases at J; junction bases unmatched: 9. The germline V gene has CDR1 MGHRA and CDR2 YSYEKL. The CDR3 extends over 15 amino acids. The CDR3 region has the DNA TGCGCCAGCAGCAAATTAGCGGGGATTAACTACGAGCAGTACTTC. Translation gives CASSKLAGINYEQYF.

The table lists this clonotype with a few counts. This chain's CDR3 is CASSDRVYGYTF. CDR3 nucleotides: TGTGCCAGCAGTGACAGGGTCTATGGCTACACCTTC. This chain joins TRBV6-5 and TRBJ1-2; 7 nucleotides agree with TRBD1. This CDR3 is built from 12 residues. Germline V gives CDR1 MNHEY, CDR2 SVGAGI. V lost 5 bases to trimming and J lost 4 bases; unmatched junction nucleotides: 1.

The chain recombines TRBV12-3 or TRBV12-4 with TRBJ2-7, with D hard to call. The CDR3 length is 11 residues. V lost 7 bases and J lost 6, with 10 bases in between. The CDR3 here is CASMYNGEQYF. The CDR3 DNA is TGTGCCAGCATGTATAATGGCGAGCAGTACTTC.

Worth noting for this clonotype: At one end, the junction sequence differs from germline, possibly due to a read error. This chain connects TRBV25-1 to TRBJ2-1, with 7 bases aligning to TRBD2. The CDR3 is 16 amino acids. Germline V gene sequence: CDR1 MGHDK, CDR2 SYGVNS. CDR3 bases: TGTGCCAGCAGCGAATGGGAGGGAGCTGGATACAATGAGCAGTTCTTC. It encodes CASSEWEGAGYNEQFF.

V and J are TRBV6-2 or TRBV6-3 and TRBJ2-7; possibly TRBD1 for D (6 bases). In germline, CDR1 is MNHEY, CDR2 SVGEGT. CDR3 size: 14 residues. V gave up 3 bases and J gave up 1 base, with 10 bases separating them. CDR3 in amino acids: CASSYRGQSYEQYF. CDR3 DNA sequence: TGTGCCAGCAGTTATAGAGGACAGTCCTACGAGCAGTACTTC.

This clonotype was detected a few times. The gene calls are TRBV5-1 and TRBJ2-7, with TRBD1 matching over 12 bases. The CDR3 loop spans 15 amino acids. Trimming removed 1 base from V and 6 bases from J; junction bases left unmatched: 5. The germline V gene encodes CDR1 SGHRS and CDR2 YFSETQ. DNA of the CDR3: TGCGCCAGCAGCTTGCTGGGACAGGGGGCTCTCGAGCAGTACTTC. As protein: CASSLLGQGALEQYF.

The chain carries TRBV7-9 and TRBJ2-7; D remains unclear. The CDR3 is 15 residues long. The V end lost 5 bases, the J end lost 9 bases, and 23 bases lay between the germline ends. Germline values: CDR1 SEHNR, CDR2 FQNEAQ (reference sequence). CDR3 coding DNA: TGTGCCAGCAGCCGAGGCCTCGTTGGGGAAACGGGGCAGTACTTC. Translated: CASSRGLVGETGQYF.

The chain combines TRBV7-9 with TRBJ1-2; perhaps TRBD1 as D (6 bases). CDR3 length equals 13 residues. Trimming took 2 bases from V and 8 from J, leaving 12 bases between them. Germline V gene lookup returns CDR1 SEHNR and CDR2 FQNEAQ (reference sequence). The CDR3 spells CASSLQGFLGYTF. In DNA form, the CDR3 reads TGTGCCAGCAGCTTACAGGGGTTCCTAGGCTACACCTTC.

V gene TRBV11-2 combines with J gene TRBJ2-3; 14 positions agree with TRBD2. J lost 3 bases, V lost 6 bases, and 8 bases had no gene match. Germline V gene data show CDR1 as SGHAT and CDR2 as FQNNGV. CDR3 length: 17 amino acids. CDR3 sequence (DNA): TGTGCCAGCAGGGAGACTAGCGGGGGGGCCGTGACAGATACGCAGTATTTT. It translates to CASRETSGGAVTDTQYF.

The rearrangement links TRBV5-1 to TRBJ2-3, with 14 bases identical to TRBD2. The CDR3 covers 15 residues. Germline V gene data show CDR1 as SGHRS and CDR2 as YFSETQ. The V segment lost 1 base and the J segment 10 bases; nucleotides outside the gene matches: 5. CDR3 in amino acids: CASSLRGLAGEAQYF. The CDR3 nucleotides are TGCGCCAGCAGCTTGAGGGGACTAGCGGGGGAAGCGCAGTATTTT.

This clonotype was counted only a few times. CDR3 residues: CASSLTSGRANEQFF. As DNA, the CDR3 is TGTGCCAGCAGCTTAACTAGCGGGAGGGCCAATGAGCAGTTCTTC. The chain employs TRBV7-9 and TRBJ2-1, with TRBD2 matching 13 bases. Germline-derived CDR1 and CDR2 are SEHNR and FQNEAQ (reference sequence). The CDR3 length is 15 residues. Unmatched junction bases numbered 1, after V lost 2 bases and J lost 6 bases.

In DNA, the CDR3 is TGCGCCAGCAGCCTACAGACAGGGGCACAAGAGACCCAGTACTTC. This translates into CASSLQTGAQETQYF. The J gene is TRBJ2-5, the V gene TRBV5-1; 8 positions agree with TRBD1. The CDR3 loop spans 15 amino acids. CDR1 is SGHRS and CDR2 is YFSETQ in the germline V gene. With 4 bases clipped from V and 2 bases from J, the junction kept 7 bases outside the gene matches.

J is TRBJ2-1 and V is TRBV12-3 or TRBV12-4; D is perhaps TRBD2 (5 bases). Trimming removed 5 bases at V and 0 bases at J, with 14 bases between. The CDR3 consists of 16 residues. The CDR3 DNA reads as TGTGCCAGCAGTGACCGAGGGCCTGCCTCCTACAATGAGCAGTTCTTC. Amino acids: CASSDRGPASYNEQFF.

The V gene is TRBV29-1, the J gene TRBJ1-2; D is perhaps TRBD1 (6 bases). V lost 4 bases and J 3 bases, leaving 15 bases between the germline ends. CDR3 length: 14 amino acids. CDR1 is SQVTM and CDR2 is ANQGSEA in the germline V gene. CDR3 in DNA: TGCAGCGTTGTATGGTGGGGGCTAGACTATGGCTACACCTTC. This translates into CSVVWWGLDYGYTF.

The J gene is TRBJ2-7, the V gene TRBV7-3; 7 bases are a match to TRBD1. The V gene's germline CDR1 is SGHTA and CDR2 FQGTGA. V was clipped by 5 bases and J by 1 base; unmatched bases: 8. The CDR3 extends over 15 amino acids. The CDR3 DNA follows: TGTGCCAGCAGCCAAGGACAGGCGCGATCCTACGAGCAGTACTTC. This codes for CASSQGQARSYEQYF.

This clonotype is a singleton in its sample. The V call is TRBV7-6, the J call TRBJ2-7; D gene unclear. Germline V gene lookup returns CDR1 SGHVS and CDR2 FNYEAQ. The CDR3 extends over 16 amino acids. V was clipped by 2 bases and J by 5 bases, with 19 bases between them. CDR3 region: CASSLLDWQTDNEQYF. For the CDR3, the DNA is TGTGCCAGCAGCTTATTGGATTGGCAGACTGATAACGAGCAGTACTTC.